This T cell receptor (beta chain) stems from a study of cytomegalovirus exposure and HLA in healthy donors. 13 Jbeta primers and 60 Vbeta primers were used for the PCR. Per the original methods: An analysis performed later counted about 80 million unique TCR beta chains (approximately 11 million of them shared). Clones were sequenced by immunoSEQ multiplex PCR, and TCRdb holds only the in-frame ones, with some missing. V, J and clone size were drawn from that table, and D and trimming were deduced from the DNA. The sample includes 60,000 to 80,000 clones. This CDR3 is 14 amino acids long. V was cut by 4 bases and J by 4 bases, with 14 bases left in between. The V gene's germline CDR1 is SGHRS and CDR2 YFSETQ.

The chain joins TRBV5-1 to TRBJ2-5, with D maybe TRBD2 (7 bases). This receptor was identified in a boy younger than 18 in good health and CMV-seronegative. The sequenced sample consisted of PBMCs. CDR3 region: CASSGGVTGETQYF. The CDR3 nucleotides read TGCGCCAGCAGCGGGGGGGTGACAGGAGAGACCCAGTACTTC.